This TCR beta chain emerged from a study of blood T cell repertoires in COVID-19 (dated by TCRdb to about 2020). For the wider study: The collaborator samples originated in the United States, Italy and Spain and spanned the acute and convalescent phases of COVID-19. The prospective study material was composed of cDNA or gDNA derived from T cells, B-cell-depleted T cells, or PBMCs. Subjects who had been exposed to COVID-19, were actively infected with it, or had recovered from it provided the deeply sampled blood TCRbeta repertoires that made up the dataset. A freely available public database, intended as a resource for researchers studying the immune response to SARS-CoV-2, is where the repertoires were released. The samples were drawn from the first 160 participants of the ongoing ImmuneRACE study and from over a thousand subjects provided by 6 global collaborators. The sample metadata nearly always contained a de-identified subject ID, COVID-19 status, age in years and sex. Where available, HLA class I and class II types were obtained from metadata supplied by the sample provider rather than from assay-based typing. Beyond this particular receptor, the publication reports: How much clinical and demographic metadata was included differed by source and by participant, and the metadata was provided uncurated.

At one collaborating source in Seattle, patients were enrolled during active infection and were followed longitudinally through the course of disease. Collaborating institutions collected whole blood in K2EDTA tubes following their own protocols. Collaborator samples were shipped for TCRbeta analysis as frozen whole blood, isolated PBMCs, or DNA extracted from either sample type. To note about this clone: The antigen it recognizes is unknown. No clone much larger than this one lies a single base away; base qualities are absent.

TCRbeta CDR3 regions were amplified from genomic DNA using the immunoSEQ Assay, a bias-controlled multiplex PCR. The authors' pipeline ran thus. Within the assay, amplification of reference gene primers was used to estimate how many nucleated cells each sample contained. To quantify the absolute abundance of each unique TCRbeta CDR3 rearrangement, sequence reads were collapsed and filtered. Productive Simpson clonality was computed per sample as the square root of Simpson's diversity index over productive rearrangements. TCRdb limited this immuneACCESS table to in-frame rearrangements with V and J called. A share of clones is missing; checked studies link under half to unresolved V genes, and the rest is unexplained. The DNA gave D and trimming, while V, J and clone size come from that table. Across this sample there are roughly 250,000 clones, with around 82% seen only once. 15% to 19% of the sample is in the top ten clones.

The trim is 6 bases for V and 7 bases for J, with a gap of 14 bases between the germline ends. The CDR3 covers 13 residues, taking in both the cysteine and the phenylalanine. This entry keeps only the CDR3 DNA: 39 bases, framed from base 1. Per the germline V gene, MNHEY is the CDR1 and SVGEGT is the CDR2. The chain uses TRBV6-2 or TRBV6-3 and TRBJ2-3; no D gene is confidently identified. The sequence derives from a person aged 70 to 85 with COVID-19, enrolled during active disease. Material: peripheral blood. The CDR3 region reads CASSVNTFYTQYF. The sequenced DNA is TGTGCCAGCAGCGTAAACACGTTTTATACGCAGTATTTT.